These 14 T cell receptor beta chains share one sample of origin, sequenced in a study of metastatic and nonmetastatic thyroid tumors. TCRdb re-called clones via MiXCR from the PCR reads. The table lists some 25,000 clones, approximately 24% of them singletons. Thyroid surgery was preceded by no treatment in any patient. The specimen was blood. Receptor source: a female donor with papillary thyroid cancer or a benign thyroid nodule (not recorded which). Some clones in this sample may be carry-over from other donors' samples.

This clone is deemed medium-sized. The rearrangement joins TRBV24-1 to TRBJ2-1, with D perhaps assigned TRBD1 or TRBD2 (6 bases each). Per the germline V gene, CDR1 is KGHDR and CDR2 is SFDVKD. V was pared by 5 bases and J by 0 bases, with 13 bases between. The CDR3 runs to 16 residues. The CDR3 DNA reads TGTGCCACCAGTGTGGGGGGCCAGAGCTCCTACAATGAGCAGTTCTTC. This translates into CATSVGGQSSYNEQFF.

There are many counts of this clone. This chain joins TRBV7-2 and TRBJ1-2; TRBD1 aligns across 7 bases. The CDR3 sequence is 15 residues long. J lost 6 bases, V lost 5 bases, and 12 bases had no gene match. Germline V gene data show CDR1 as SGHTA and CDR2 as FQGNSA. CDR3 nucleotide sequence: TGTGCCAGCAGCGATCCCGGGACAGTTAGCAATGGCTACACCTTC. It specifies CASSDPGTVSNGYTF. The whole variable domain, remainder taken from reference TRBV7-2 and TRBJ1-2, is GAGVSQSPSNKVTEKGKDVELRCDPISGHTALYWYRQSLGQGLEFLIYFQGNSAPDKSGLPSDRFSAERTGGSVSTLTIQRTQQEDSAVYLCASSDPGTVSNGYTFGSGTRLTVV.

About this clone itself: One end of the junction fails to match germline, which may point to a read error. The J gene is TRBJ2-2, the V gene TRBV6-4; 7 bases line up with TRBD2. Per the germline V gene, CDR1 is MRHNA and CDR2 is SNTAGT. This CDR3 region has 15 residues. CDR3 nucleotide sequence: TGTGCCAGCAGTGACTCGACTAGCCGGGGCGGGGAGCTGCTTTTT. Translated: CASSDSTSRGGELLF.

Ten or more counts support this clone. This chain joins TRBV7-3 and TRBJ1-6; TRBD1 matches 10 bases. CDR1 is SGHTA, CDR2 FQGTGA, per germline. V was clipped by 6 bases and J by 7 bases; unmatched bases: 6. The CDR3 consists of 15 residues. CDR3 sequence reads: CASRSGTGANSPLHF. CDR3 nucleotides: TGTGCCAGCAGGTCCGGGACAGGGGCGAATTCACCCCTCCACTTT. The variable domain in full, with the rest retrieved from reference TRBV7-3 and TRBJ1-6, is GAGVSQTPSNKVTEKGKYVELRCDPISGHTALYWYRQSLGQGPEFLIYFQGTGAADDSGLPNDRFFAVRPEGSVSTLKIQRTERGDSAVYLCASRSGTGANSPLHFGNGTRLTVT.

V gene TRBV5-6 combines with J gene TRBJ2-5; 9 nucleotides agree with TRBD2. Germline assignment: CDR1 SGHDT and CDR2 YYEEEE. Trimming took 3 bases from V and 5 from J; bases not matched to a gene: 8. This CDR3 is built from 15 residues. DNA for the CDR3: TGTGCCAGCAGCTGGAGCGGGGGGTCCTCGGAGACCCAGTACTTC. Its translation is CASSWSGGSSETQYF.

In this sample, this clone is medium-sized (0.01 to 0.1%). The chain is built from TRBV12-3 or TRBV12-4 and TRBJ2-7, with TRBD2 matching over 12 bases. The CDR3 runs to 16 residues. The V segment lost 3 bases and the J segment 1 base; nucleotides outside the gene matches: 4. The CDR3 spells CASSFPGLAGSYEQYF. The CDR3 nucleotides read TGTGCCAGCAGTTTCCCCGGACTAGCGGGGTCCTACGAGCAGTACTTC.

V and J are TRBV4-1 and TRBJ2-7; D not resolved. CDR1 MGHRA and CDR2 YSYEKL come from the germline V gene. This CDR3 has 14 amino acids. V was trimmed by 0 bases and J by 5 bases, leaving 11 bases between them. This CDR3 reads CASSQDVSVDEQYF. Written as DNA, the CDR3 is TGCGCCAGCAGCCAAGACGTCTCGGTGGACGAGCAGTACTTC.

By sample fraction, this clone is medium-sized. This chain connects TRBV28 to TRBJ1-2, with 8 bases identical to TRBD1. The CDR3 contains 13 residues. With 4 bases clipped from V and 6 bases from J, the junction kept 4 bases outside the gene matches. Germline CDR1 MDHEN, CDR2 SYDVKM. Written as DNA, the CDR3 is TGTGCCAGCAGTTCCGGACAGGGCGATGGCTACACCTTC. It codes for CASSSGQGDGYTF.

This clone appeared many times. The chain couples TRBV7-9 to TRBJ2-2; D might be TRBD2 (5 bases). Germline values: CDR1 SEHNR, CDR2 FQNEAQ (reference sequence). The CDR3 has 15 amino acids. V was clipped by 7 bases and J by 0 bases, with 12 bases between them. The CDR3 reads CASTEAAANTGELFF. DNA for the CDR3: TGTGCCAGCACGGAGGCGGCCGCGAACACCGGGGAGCTGTTTTTT.

Details on this clone: It is unclear where the CDR3 begins or ends on the DNA, so no DNA is shown, and the CDR3 is as TCRdb lists it. The chain couples TRBV5-1 to TRBJ2-1; TRBD1 is the table's D call and was not checked against the DNA. CDR1 SGHRS and CDR2 YFSETQ come from the germline V gene. With termini counted, the CDR3 has 16 amino acids. The CDR3 here is CASSTDQVARGNEKFF.

The chain combines TRBV6-2 or TRBV6-3 with TRBJ1-1; D gene unclear. V dropped 2 bases and J dropped 5 bases, with 12 bases sitting between them. Germline V gene data show CDR1 as MNHEY and CDR2 as SVGEGT. The length of the CDR3 is 14 residues. CDR3 in DNA: TGTGCCAGCAGTTACGGGGTGGCATGTACTGAAGCTTTCTTT. This sequence encodes CASSYGVACTEAFF.

The table lists this clone with a few counts. The chain uses TRBV6-2 or TRBV6-3 and TRBJ1-5; TRBD1 agrees at 10 bases. Germline V gene data show CDR1 as MNHEY and CDR2 as SVGEGT. V shed 0 bases, J shed 13 bases, and the junction held 15 bases outside the gene matches. CDR3 length: 17 amino acids. CDR3 nucleotides: TGTGCCAGCAGTTACTCGGACAGGGGGGGGAACAATCAGACACAGCATTTT. The encoded protein is CASSYSDRGGNNQTQHF.

Ten or more counts support this clone. V and J are TRBV10-3 and TRBJ1-6; 7 bases align to TRBD1. The trim removed 10 bases at V and 10 bases at J, leaving 10 bases unmatched. The CDR3 is 13 amino acids. The germline V gene encodes CDR1 ENHRY and CDR2 SYGVKD. The CDR3 sequence is CATTTGEGSPLHF. The CDR3 bases are TGTGCCACAACTACAGGGGAAGGATCACCCCTCCACTTT.

This clone has ten or more counts. The J gene is TRBJ1-1, the V gene TRBV15; the D gene is possibly TRBD1 (5 bases). V was trimmed by 0 bases and J by 6 bases, leaving 8 bases between them. Germline V gene sequence: CDR1 LNHNV, CDR2 YYDKDF (reference sequence). The CDR3 contains 13 residues. The chain's CDR3 is CATSREGGAEAFF. The CDR3 DNA reads TGTGCCACCAGCAGAGAGGGGGGGGCTGAAGCTTTCTTT. The complete variable domain, with remaining parts taken from reference TRBV15 and TRBJ1-1, reads DAMVIQNPRYQVTQFGKPVTLSCSQTLNHNVMYWYQQKSSQAPKLLFHYYDKDFNNEADTPDNFQSRRPNTSFCFLDIRSPGLGDTAMYLCATSREGGAEAFFGQGTRLTVV.